This TCR beta chain was captured by sequencing in a study of shared clonotypes between healthy human individuals. Clones were sequenced by immunoSEQ multiplex PCR, and TCRdb holds only the in-frame ones, with some missing. The sample yields millions of clones, 85% to 95% seen once. Naive CD8 cells lacked CD45RO and underwent positive selection for CCR7, leaving out terminally differentiated effector memory CD45RA+ cells. Notes on this clone: In the same sample, other DNA sequences code for this CDR3.

Trimming pared 2 bases from V and 0 bases from J, leaving 5 bases between. The CDR3 loop spans 14 amino acids. CDR1 MNHEY and CDR2 SMNVEV come from the germline V gene (reference sequence). Material: naive CD8+ T cells sorted from blood. This rearrangement joins TRBV27 to TRBJ2-1, with a possible D match to TRBD1 (5 bases). The sequence derives from a man aged 18 to 30 in good health. The CDR3 DNA reads as TGTGCCAGCAGTTTAACAGGCTCCTACAATGAGCAGTTCTTC. It encodes CASSLTGSYNEQFF.